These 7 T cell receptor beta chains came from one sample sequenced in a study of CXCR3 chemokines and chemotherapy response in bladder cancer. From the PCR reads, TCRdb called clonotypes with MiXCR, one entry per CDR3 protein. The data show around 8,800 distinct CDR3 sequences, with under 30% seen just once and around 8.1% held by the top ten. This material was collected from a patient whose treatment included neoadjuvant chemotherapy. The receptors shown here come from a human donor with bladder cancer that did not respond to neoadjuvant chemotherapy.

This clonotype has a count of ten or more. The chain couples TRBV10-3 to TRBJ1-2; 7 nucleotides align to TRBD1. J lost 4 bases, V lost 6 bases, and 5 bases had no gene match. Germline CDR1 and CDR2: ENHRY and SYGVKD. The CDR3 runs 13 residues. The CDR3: CAISPDRSYGYTF. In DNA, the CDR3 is TGTGCCATCAGCCCGGACAGGAGCTATGGCTACACCTTC.

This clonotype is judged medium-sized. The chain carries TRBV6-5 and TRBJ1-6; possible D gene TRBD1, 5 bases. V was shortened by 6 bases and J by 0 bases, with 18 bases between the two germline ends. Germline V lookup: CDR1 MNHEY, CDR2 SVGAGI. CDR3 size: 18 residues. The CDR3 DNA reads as TGTGCCAGCAGCAAGCCCTCGACAGACAGCTCCTATAATTCACCCCTCCACTTT. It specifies CASSKPSTDSSYNSPLHF.

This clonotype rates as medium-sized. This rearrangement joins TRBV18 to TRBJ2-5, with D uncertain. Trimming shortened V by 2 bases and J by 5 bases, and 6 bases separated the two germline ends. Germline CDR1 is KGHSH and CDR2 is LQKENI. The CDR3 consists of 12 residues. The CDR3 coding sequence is TGTGCCAGCTCACCAAGGCACGAGACCCAGTACTTC. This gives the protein CASSPRHETQYF.

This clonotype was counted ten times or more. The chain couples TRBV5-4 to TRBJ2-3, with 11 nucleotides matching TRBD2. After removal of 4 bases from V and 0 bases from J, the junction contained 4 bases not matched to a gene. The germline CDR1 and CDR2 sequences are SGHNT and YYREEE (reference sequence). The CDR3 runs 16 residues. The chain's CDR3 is CASSNRTSGSTDTQYF. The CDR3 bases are TGTGCCAGCAGCAACCGGACTAGCGGGAGCACAGATACGCAGTATTTT.

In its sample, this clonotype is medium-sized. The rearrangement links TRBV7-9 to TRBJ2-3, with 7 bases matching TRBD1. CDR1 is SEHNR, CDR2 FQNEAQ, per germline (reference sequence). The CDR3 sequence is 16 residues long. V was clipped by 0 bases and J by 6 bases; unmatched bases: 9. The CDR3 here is CASSLAGQWKGDTQYF. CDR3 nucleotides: TGTGCCAGCAGCTTAGCGGGACAGTGGAAGGGTGATACGCAGTATTTT.

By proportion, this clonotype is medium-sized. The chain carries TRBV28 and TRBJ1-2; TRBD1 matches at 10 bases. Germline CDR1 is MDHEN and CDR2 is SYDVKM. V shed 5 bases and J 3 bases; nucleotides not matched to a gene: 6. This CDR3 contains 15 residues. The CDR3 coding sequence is TGTGCCAGCAGTCCCGGGACAGGGGTTGACTATGGCTACACCTTC. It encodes CASSPGTGVDYGYTF.

CDR3 amino acids: CASSQETLGNSPLHF. In nucleotides, the CDR3 is TGCGCCAGCAGCCAAGAAACCCTAGGCAATTCACCCCTCCACTTT. J is TRBJ1-6 and V is TRBV4-3, with no clear D. V lost 0 bases and J lost 7, with 10 bases in between. The CDR3 is made up of 15 amino acids. Germline CDR1 LGHNA, CDR2 YSLEER.